This TCR beta chain was sequenced during a study of Graves' ophthalmopathy and Graves' hyperthyroidism (dated by TCRdb to the late 2010s). With regard to the full study: Stable hyperthyroidism was defined as no progression to ophthalmopathy within 18 months of follow-up. To explore V-J signatures that distinguish ophthalmopathy from hyperthyroidism, a discovery set of 100 patients was enrolled, made up of around 44 with ophthalmopathy and 57 with stable hyperthyroidism. The study used signatures of the TCR beta repertoire to tell Graves' ophthalmopathy apart from Graves' hyperthyroidism and to predict which patients would progress to ophthalmopathy. In five or six hyperthyroidism patients, the T-cell repertoire of thyroid tissue was compared with the T-cell repertoire of blood. For independent validation, a separate cohort was made up of fewer than 20 hyperthyroidism patients plus 17 patients who later progressed from hyperthyroidism to ophthalmopathy. Following sample collection, hyperthyroidism patients were given methimazole at a starting dose of 30 mg daily, and ophthalmopathy patients were given high-dose intravenous methylprednisolone. In total, 135 blood samples were TCR-sequenced: fewer than 50 ophthalmopathy, some 75 hyperthyroidism and some 17 hyperthyroidism-to-ophthalmopathy patients.

This clonotype occurred a few times. Its antigen is still unknown. Per-nucleotide qualities are absent, and no much larger clonotype sits a single base away. For repertoire sequencing, the TCR beta CDR3 regions were amplified from RNA transcripts. The first round of RT-PCR was done with HTBI primers and the Qiagen OneStep RT-PCR kit, and was followed by a second round of multiplex PCR, then size selection and purification. Sequencing of the libraries was carried out on an Illumina HiSeq2000 in paired-end mode with 100 bp reads. Regarding the original processing steps: SOAPnuke was used for read processing, and reads with adapters, uncalled bases, a mean Phred below 15, or no exact constant-primer or identifier match were discarded. COPE v1.2.5 was used to merge the high-quality paired reads. Unique nucleotide sequences were defined as clonotypes and aligned to IMGT TRB V, D and J references using MiTCR v1.1. Analysis was restricted to V-J combinations with a frequency above 0.0001, which covered over 98% of repertoires. For each V-J combination, a TCR clonal expansion and chaos score was defined as the ratio of F50 clonal expansion to chaos observed in the TCRdist matrix. Welch's t-statistics and random forest were used to reduce features to 13 V-J combinations, which were fed into a naive Bayes classifier. The Morisita-Horn index was used to measure how similar the thyroid and blood repertoires were. TCRdb reran the public reads through fastp at Q25 and MiXCR, keeping productive beta chains. Rows with one shared CDR3 protein collapse into an entry with the most common genes and DNA. For this entry, the V and J calls and clone size follow TCRdb and not the study's own pipeline. This sample holds 1 million to 1.3 million distinct CDR3 sequences; less than 45% were observed only once. The ten largest clonotypes hold more than 9.5% of the sample.

The hyperthyroidism patients were 18 to 65 years old and newly diagnosed, with a disease duration of less than 2 months. Patients with other autoimmune diseases, uncontrolled infections, pregnancy or lactation were excluded. Diagnosis was based on clinical symptoms, serum thyroxine, TRAb, thyroid ultrasound and orbital computed tomography. Trizol reagent was used to extract the total RNA, and its quality was then checked on an Agilent 2100 Bioanalyzer. Study-wide findings and limitations: No statistical method was used to predetermine the sample size, and group allocation was not hidden from the investigators. Ophthalmopathy was separated from stable hyperthyroidism by the 13-signature model with roughly 87% sensitivity and less than 82% specificity in cross-validation and with 80%/75% in the test set. Most of the expanded thyroid clonotypes with a frequency above 0.001 were also detected in blood, and it was suggested that the thyroid immune response may be reflected by blood repertoires. In validation, the model predicted ophthalmopathy progression with 70.59% sensitivity and 72.22% specificity; more than ten predicted patients were CT-confirmed with GO in a median of around 6 months.

The germline V gene sets CDR1 to MDHEN and CDR2 to SYDVKM. Spanning cysteine to phenylalanine, the CDR3 consists of 12 amino acids. Only CDR3 DNA remains: 36 bases, in frame from the first base. V and J lose 4 bases and 8 bases, and a span of 8 bases separates them. The chain couples TRBV28 to TRBJ2-2; no D gene call is confident. The sequenced sample consisted of peripheral blood or thyroid tissue (not recorded which). This receptor was taken from an adult man with Graves' hyperthyroidism. The DNA sequence is TGTGCCAGCAGTTCTCCCCGGGGGGAGCTGTTTTTT. Its protein is CASSSPRGELFF. Where the CDR3 stops, the reference TRBV28 and TRBJ2-2 genes take over; the full variable domain is DVKVTQSSRYLVKRTGEKVFLECVQDMDHENMFWYRQDPGLGLRLIYFSYDVKMKEKGDIPEGYSVSREKKERFSLILESASTNQTSMYLCASSSPRGELFFGEGSRLTVL.